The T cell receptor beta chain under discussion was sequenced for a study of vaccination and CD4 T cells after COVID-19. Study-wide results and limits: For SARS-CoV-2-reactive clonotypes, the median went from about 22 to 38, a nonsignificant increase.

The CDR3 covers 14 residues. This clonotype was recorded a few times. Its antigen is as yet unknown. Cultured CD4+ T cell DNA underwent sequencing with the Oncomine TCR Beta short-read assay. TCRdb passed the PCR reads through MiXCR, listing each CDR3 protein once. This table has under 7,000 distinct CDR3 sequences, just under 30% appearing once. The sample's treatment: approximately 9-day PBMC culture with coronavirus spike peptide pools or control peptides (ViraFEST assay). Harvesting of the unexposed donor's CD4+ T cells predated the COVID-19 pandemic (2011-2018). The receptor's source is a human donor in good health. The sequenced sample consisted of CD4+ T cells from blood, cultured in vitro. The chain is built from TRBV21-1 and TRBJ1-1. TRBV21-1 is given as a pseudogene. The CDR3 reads CASSSRALNTEAFF. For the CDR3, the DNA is TGTGCCAGCAGCTCTCGGGCCCTCAACACTGAAGCTTTCTTT.